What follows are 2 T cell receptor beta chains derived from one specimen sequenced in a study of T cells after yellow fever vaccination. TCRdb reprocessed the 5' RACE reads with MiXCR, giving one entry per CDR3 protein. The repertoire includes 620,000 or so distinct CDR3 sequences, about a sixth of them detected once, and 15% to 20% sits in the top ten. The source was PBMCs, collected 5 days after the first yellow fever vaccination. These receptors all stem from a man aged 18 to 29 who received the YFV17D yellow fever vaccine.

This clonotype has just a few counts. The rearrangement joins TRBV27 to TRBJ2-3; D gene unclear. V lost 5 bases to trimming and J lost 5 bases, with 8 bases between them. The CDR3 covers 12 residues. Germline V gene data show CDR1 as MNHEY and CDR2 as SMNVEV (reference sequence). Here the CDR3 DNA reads TGTGCCAGCAGTCAACTCGAAGATACGCAGTATTTT. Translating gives CASSQLEDTQYF.

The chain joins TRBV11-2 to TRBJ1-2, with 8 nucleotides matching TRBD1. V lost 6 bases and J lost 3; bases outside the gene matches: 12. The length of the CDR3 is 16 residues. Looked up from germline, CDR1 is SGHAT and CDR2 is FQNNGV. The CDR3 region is CASRHTARGPDYGYTF. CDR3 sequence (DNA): TGTGCCAGCAGACACACTGCCAGGGGGCCTGACTATGGCTACACCTTC.